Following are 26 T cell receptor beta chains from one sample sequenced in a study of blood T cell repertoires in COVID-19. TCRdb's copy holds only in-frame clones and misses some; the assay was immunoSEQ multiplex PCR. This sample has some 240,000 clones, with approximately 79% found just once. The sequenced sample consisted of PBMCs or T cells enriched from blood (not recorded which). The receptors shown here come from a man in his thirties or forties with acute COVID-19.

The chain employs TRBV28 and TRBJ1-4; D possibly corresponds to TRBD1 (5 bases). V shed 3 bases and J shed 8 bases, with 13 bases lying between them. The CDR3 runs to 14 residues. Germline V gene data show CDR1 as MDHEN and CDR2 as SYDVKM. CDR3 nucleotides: TGTGCCAGCAGTTTCCGGGGGTTCGAAGAAAAACTGTTTTTT. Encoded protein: CASSFRGFEEKLFF.

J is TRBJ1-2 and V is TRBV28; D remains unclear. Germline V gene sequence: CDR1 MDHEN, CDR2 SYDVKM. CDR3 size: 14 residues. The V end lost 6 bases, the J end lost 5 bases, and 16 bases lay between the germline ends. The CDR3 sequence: CASSPLDREYGYTF. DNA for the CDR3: TGTGCCAGCAGCCCTTTGGATAGGGAGTATGGCTACACCTTC.

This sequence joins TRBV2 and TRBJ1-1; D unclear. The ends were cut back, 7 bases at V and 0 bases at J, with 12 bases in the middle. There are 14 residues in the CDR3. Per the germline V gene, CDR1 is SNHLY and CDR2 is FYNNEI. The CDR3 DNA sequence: TGTGCCAGCAAGGGAGGCAGGATGAACACTGAAGCTTTCTTT. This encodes CASKGGRMNTEAFF.

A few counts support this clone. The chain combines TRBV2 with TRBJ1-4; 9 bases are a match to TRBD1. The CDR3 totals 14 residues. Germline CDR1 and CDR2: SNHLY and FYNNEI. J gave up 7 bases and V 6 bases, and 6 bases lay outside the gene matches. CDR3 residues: CASSPGQGSEKLFF. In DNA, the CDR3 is TGTGCCAGCAGCCCGGGACAGGGAAGTGAAAAACTGTTTTTT. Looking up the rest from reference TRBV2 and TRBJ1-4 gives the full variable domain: EPEVTQTPSHQVTQMGQEVILRCVPISNHLYFYWYRQILGQKVEFLVSFYNNEISEKSEIFDDQFSVERPDGSNFTLKIRSTKLEDSAMYFCASSPGQGSEKLFFGSGTQLSVL.

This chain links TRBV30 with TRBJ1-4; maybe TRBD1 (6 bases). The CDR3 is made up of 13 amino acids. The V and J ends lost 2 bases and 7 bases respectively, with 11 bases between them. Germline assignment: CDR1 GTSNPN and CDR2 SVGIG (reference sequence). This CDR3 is CAWSREGGEKLFF. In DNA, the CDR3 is TGTGCCTGGAGTAGGGAGGGGGGTGAAAAACTGTTTTTT.

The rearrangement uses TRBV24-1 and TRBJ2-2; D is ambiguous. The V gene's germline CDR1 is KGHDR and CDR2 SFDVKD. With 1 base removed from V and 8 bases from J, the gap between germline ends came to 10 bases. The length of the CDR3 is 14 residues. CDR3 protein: CATSDFNEKGELFF. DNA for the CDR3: TGTGCCACCAGTGATTTCAACGAGAAGGGGGAGCTGTTTTTT.

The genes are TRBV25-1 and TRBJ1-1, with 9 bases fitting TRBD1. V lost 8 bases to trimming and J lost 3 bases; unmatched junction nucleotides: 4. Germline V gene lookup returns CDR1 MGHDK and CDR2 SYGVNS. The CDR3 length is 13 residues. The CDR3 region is CASGDRADTEAFF. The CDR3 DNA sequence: TGTGCCAGCGGGGACAGGGCCGACACTGAAGCTTTCTTT.

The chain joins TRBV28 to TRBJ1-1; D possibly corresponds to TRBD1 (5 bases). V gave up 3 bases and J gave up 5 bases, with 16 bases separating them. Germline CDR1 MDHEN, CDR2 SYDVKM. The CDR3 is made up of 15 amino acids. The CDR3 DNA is TGTGCCAGCAGTTTGTTGGGCCGCCGGGGGACTGAAGCTTTCTTT. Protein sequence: CASSLLGRRGTEAFF. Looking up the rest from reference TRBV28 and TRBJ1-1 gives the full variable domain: DVKVTQSSRYLVKRTGEKVFLECVQDMDHENMFWYRQDPGLGLRLIYFSYDVKMKEKGDIPEGYSVSREKKERFSLILESASTNQTSMYLCASSLLGRRGTEAFFGQGTRLTVV.

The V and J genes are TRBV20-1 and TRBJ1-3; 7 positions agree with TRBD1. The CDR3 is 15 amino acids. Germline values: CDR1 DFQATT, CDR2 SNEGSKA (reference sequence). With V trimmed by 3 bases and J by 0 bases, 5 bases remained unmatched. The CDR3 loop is CSASARGLSGNTIYF. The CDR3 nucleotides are TGCAGTGCTAGTGCTAGGGGGCTCTCTGGAAACACCATATATTTT.

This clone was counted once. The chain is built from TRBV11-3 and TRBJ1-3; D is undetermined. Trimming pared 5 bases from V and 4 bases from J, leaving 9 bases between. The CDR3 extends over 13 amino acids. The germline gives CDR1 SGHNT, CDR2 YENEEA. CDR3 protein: CASSPRPGNTIYF. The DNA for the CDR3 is TGTGCCAGCAGCCCCAGGCCGGGAAACACCATATATTTT.

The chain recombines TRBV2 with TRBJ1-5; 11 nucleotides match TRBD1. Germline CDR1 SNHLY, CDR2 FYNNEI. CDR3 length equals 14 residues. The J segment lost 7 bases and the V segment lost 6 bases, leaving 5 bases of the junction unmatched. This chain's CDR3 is CASRPGTGGQPQHF. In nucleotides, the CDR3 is TGTGCCAGCAGACCCGGGACAGGGGGGCAGCCCCAGCATTTT.

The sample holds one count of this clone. The CDR3 here is CASRSLAGGTDTQYF. The CDR3 DNA reads TGTGCCAGCAGGTCCTTGGCGGGGGGTACAGATACGCAGTATTTT. The rearrangement uses TRBV28 and TRBJ2-3, with 8 bases identical to TRBD2. The CDR3 totals 15 residues. V trimming: 6 bases; J trimming: 3 bases; junction bases outside the gene matches: 8. Per the germline V gene, CDR1 is MDHEN and CDR2 is SYDVKM.

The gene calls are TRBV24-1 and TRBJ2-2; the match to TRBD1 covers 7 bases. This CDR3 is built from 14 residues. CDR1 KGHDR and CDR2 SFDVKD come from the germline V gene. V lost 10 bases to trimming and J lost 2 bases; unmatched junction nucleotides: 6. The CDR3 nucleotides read TGTGCCACAGGGGACAGACTAAACACCGGGGAGCTGTTTTTT. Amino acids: CATGDRLNTGELFF.

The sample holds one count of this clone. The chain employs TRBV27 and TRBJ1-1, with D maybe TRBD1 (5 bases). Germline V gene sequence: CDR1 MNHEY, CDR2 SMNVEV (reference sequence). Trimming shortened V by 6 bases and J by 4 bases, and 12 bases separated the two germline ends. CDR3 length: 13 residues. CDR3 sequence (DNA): TGTGCCAGCAGAGCTATTCAGGGCACTGAAGCTTTCTTT. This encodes CASRAIQGTEAFF.

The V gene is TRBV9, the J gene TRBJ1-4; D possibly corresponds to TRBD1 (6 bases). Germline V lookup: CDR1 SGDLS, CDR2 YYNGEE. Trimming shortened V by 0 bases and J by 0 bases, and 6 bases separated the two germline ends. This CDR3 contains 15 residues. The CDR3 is CASSVGTATNEKLFF. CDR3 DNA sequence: TGTGCCAGCAGCGTAGGGACAGCAACTAATGAAAAACTGTTTTTT.

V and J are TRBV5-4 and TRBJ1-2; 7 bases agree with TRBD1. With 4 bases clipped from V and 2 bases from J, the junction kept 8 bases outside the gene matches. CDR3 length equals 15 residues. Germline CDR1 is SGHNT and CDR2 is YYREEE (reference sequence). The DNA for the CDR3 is TGTGCCAGCAGCCAAGGTGGACAGGCGAACTATGGCTACACCTTC. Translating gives CASSQGGQANYGYTF.

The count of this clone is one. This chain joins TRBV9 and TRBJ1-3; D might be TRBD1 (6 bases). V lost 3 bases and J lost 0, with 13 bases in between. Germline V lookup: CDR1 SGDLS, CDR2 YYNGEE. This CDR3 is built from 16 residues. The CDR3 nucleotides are TGTGCCAGCAGCGGGAATACAGGGATCTCTGGAAACACCATATATTTT. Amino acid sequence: CASSGNTGISGNTIYF.

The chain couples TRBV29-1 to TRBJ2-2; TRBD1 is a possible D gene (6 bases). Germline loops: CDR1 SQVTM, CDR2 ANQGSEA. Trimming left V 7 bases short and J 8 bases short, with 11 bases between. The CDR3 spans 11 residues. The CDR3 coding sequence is TGCAGCGCCAACAGGGAAGGGGAGCTGTTTTTT. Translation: CSANREGELFF.

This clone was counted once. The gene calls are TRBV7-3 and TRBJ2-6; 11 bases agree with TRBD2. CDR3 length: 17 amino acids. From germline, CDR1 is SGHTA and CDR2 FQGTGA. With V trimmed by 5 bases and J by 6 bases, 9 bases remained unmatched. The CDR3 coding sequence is TGTGCCAGCAGCACACCACTAGCGGGAGCCCCGGCCAACGTCCTGACTTTC. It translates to CASSTPLAGAPANVLTF.

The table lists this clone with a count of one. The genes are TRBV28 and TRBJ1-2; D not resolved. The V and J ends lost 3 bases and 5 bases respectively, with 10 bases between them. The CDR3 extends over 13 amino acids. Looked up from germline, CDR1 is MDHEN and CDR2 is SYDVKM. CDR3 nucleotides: TGTGCCAGCAGTTTTAGCCAGCAGTATGGCTACACCTTC. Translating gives CASSFSQQYGYTF.

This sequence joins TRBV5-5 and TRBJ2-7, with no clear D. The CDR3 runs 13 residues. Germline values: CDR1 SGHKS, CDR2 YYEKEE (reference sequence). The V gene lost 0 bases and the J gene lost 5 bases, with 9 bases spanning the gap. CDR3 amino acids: CASSLALADEQYV. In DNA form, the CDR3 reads TGTGCCAGCAGCTTGGCTTTGGCCGACGAGCAGTACGTC.

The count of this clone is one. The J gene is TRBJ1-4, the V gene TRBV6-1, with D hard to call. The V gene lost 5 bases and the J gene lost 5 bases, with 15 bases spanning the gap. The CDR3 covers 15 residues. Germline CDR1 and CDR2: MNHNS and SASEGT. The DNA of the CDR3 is TGTGCCAGCAGTTCCCTACTAGGTCCAAATGAAAAACTGTTTTTT. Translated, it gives CASSSLLGPNEKLFF.

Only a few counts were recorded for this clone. The DNA of the CDR3 is TGTGCCAGCAGCTTCCCAGCTAGTAATTCACCCCTCCACTTT. Its translation: CASSFPASNSPLHF. The chain links TRBV11-2 to TRBJ1-6; D uncertain. V lost 3 bases and J lost 6, with 9 bases in between. The CDR3 runs 14 residues. Germline-derived CDR1 and CDR2 are SGHAT and FQNNGV.

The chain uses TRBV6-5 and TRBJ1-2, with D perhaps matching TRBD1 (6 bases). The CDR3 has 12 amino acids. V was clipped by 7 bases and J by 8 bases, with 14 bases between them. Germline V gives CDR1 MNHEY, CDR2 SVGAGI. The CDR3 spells CASTGERPGYTF. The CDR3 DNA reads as TGTGCCAGCACAGGGGAAAGGCCCGGCTACACCTTC.

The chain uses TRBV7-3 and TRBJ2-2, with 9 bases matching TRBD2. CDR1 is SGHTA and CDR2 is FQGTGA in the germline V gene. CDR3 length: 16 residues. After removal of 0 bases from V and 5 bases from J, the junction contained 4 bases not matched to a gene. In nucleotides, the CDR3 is TGTGCCAGCAGCTTAACCCTAGCGGGGAGGACCGGGGAGCTGTTTTTT. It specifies CASSLTLAGRTGELFF.

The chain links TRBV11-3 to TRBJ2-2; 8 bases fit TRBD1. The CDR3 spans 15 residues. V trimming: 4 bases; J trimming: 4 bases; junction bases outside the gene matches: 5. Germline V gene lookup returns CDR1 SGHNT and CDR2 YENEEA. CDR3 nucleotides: TGTGCCAGCAGCTCTCAGGACAGGGCCACCGGGGAGCTGTTTTTT. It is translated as CASSSQDRATGELFF.